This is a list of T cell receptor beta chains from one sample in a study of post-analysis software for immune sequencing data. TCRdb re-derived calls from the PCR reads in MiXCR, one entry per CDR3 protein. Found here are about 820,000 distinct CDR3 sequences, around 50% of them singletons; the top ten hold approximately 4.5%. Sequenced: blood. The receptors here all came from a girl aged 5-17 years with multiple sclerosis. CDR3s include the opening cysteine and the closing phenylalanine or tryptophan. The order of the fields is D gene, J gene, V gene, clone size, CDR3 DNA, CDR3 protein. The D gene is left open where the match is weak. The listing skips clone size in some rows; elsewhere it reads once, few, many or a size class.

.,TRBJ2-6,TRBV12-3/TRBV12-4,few,TGTGCCAGCAGGGACGGGGCCCTCTCTGGGGCCAACGTCCTGACTTTC,CASRDGALSGANVLTF
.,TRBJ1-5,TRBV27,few,TGTGCCAGCAGTTCTATACAGGGAATCAATCAGCCCCAGCATTTT,CASSSIQGINQPQHF
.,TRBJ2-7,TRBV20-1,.,TGCAGTGTCAGAAGGAGGGTTAGCTCCTACGAGCAGTACTTC,CSVRRRVSSYEQYF
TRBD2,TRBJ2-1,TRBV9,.,TGTGCCAGCAGCGTGTCCCCTTTCTTAGCGGGAGGTCGGGCTTCCCACAATGAGCAGTTCTTC,CASSVSPFLAGGRASHNEQFF
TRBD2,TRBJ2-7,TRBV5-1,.,TGCGCCAGCAGCTTGGACGGGACTAGCGGGACCCGCTCCTACGAGCAGTACTTC,CASSLDGTSGTRSYEQYF
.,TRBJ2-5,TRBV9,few,TGTGCCAGCAGCCCCGGGGGACATGGGCAGTACTTC,CASSPGGHGQYF
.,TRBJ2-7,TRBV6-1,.,TGTGCCAGCAGTGACCCCCCAGCTTCCTCCTACGAGCAGTACTTC,CASSDPPASSYEQYF
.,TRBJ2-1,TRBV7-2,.,TGTGCCAGCAGCTTAGCGCGAGGGACAAGGATCAACAATGAGCAGTTCTTC,CASSLARGTRINNEQFF
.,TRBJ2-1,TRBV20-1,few,TGCAGTGCTAATAGTATTTACAATGAGCAGTTCTTC,CSANSIYNEQFF
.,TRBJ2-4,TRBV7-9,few,TGTGCCAGCAGCGAAAAAGCCAAAAACATTCAGTACTTC,CASSEKAKNIQYF
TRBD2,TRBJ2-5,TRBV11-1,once,TGTGCCAGCACCCGACTAGCGGGGATCCAAGAGACCCAGTACTTC,CASTRLAGIQETQYF
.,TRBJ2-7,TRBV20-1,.,TGCAGTACTAGCCACTGGGGGGTCTCGAGCTCCTACGAGCAGTACTTC,CSTSHWGVSSSYEQYF
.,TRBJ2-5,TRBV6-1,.,TGTGCCAGCAGACCATGGGACACCCAAGAGACCCAGTACTTC,CASRPWDTQETQYF
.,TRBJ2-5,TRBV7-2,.,TGTGCCAGCAGCTTAGGGCCCGGGGTGGGTTCGGAGACCCAGTACTTC,CASSLGPGVGSETQYF
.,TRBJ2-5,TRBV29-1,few,TGCAGCGTGATAAAGGAGACCCAGTACTTC,CSVIKETQYF
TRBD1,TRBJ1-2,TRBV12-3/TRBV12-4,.,TGTGCCAGCAGCCCCGTCAGGGGGACCCACTATGGCTACACCTTC,CASSPVRGTHYGYTF
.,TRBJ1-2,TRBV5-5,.,TGTGCCAGCAGCGGCTTGGCGGGGCGTGGAGGCTACACCTTC,CASSGLAGRGGYTF
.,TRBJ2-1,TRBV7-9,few,TGTGCCAGCAGCTCGAGGGACCGCGCAAACTACAATGAGCAGTTCTTC,CASSSRDRANYNEQFF
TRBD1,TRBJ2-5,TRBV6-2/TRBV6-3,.,TGTGCCAGCAGTTCGGCCCCCGGACAGGGGAGGAGAGAGACCCAGTACTTC,CASSSAPGQGRRETQYF
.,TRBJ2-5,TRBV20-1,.,TGCAGTGCTAGGTGGCCTTTCCAGGGGACCCAGTACTTC,CSARWPFQGTQYF
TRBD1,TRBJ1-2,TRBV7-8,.,TGTGCCAGCAGTTCCCACGTCGACAGGGCCGGCTATGGCTACACCTTC,CASSSHVDRAGYGYTF
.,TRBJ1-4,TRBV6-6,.,TGTGCCAGCAGTTACTCGGCCAGCTATAATGAAAAACTGTTTTTT,CASSYSASYNEKLFF
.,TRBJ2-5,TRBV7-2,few,TGTGCCAGCAGCTTAGAGGGCACACATCCCCAGTACTTC,CASSLEGTHPQYF
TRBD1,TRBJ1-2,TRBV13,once,TGTGCCAGCAGCTCCCAGACAGGGATGTATGGCTACACCTTC,CASSSQTGMYGYTF
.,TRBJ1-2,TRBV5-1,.,TGCGCCAGCAGCTTGTCGGGGCCTGGGGGCTACACCTTC,CASSLSGPGGYTF
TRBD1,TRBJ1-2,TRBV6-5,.,TGTGCCAGCAGTATTAACGGACAGGGACTCTATGGCTACACCTTC,CASSINGQGLYGYTF
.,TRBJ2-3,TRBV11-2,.,TGTGCCAGCAGCCCACGGACAGTAAGCGGCACAGATACGCAGTATTTT,CASSPRTVSGTDTQYF
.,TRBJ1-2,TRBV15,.,TGTGCCACCAGCATCGGACAGTTTAACTATGGCTACACCTTC,CATSIGQFNYGYTF
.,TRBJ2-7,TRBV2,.,TGTGCCAGCAGTCTACTATTTAGCGAGTCCGAGCAGTACTTC,CASSLLFSESEQYF
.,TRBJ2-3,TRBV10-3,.,TGTGCCATCAAGTCAACTACCTCGGATACGCAGTATTTT,CAIKSTTSDTQYF
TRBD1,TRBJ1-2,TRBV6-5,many,TGTGCCAGCAGCTATATCCCGGACAGGGCTATCTATGGCTACACCTTC,CASSYIPDRAIYGYTF
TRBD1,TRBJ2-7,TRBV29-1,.,TGCAGCCCTGGTGCCCAGGGGGCTTACGAGCAGTACTTC,CSPGAQGAYEQYF
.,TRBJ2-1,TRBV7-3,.,TGTGCCAGCAGCTACGGACTGAACAATGAGCAGTTCTTC,CASSYGLNNEQFF
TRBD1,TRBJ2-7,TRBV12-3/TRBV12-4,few,TGTGCCAGCAGTCCCAGGACAGGCCTAGGTTACGAGCAGTACTTC,CASSPRTGLGYEQYF
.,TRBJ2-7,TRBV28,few,TGTGCCAGCAGTTTATCTGGACTCGCCTACGAGCAGTACTTC,CASSLSGLAYEQYF
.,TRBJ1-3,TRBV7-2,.,TGTGCCAGCAGCTTAGCGCCAGGGCGGGGACTGGGAAACACCATATATTTT,CASSLAPGRGLGNTIYF
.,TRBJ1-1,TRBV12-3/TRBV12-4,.,TGTGCCAGCAGAAGAGGTCCGGCTAGGACTGAAGCTTTCTTT,CASRRGPARTEAFF
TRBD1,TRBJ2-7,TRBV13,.,TGTGCCAGCAGCTTAGGTCTCGGCGAGGACAGGGGGGGCGAGCAGTACTTC,CASSLGLGEDRGGEQYF
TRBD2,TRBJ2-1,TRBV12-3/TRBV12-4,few,TGTGCCAGCAGTTTAACCGGGGGGGCCTCGAAGTCCTACAATGAGCAGTTCTTC,CASSLTGGASKSYNEQFF
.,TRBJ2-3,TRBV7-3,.,TGTGCCGGCAGCCCCGCTGGGTCACAAGGAGATACGCAGTATTTT,CAGSPAGSQGDTQYF
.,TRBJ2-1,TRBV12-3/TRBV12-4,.,TGTGCCAGCAGTTTTCCCGGGGATGAGCAGTTCTTC,CASSFPGDEQFF
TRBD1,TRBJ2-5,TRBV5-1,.,TGCGCCAGCAGCTACGGGACAGAACAAGAGACCCAGTACTTC,CASSYGTEQETQYF
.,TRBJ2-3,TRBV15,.,TGTGCCACCAGCAGAGATTCCCACCCGGGAACAGGGAGGACAGATACGCAGTATTTT,CATSRDSHPGTGRTDTQYF
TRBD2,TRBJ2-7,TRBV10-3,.,TGTGCCATCAGTGGGGGACTAGCGGGAGTCGACGAGCAGTACTTC,CAISGGLAGVDEQYF
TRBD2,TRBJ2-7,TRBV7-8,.,TGTGCCAGCAGCGAACTAGCGACCTACGAGCAGTACTTC,CASSELATYEQYF
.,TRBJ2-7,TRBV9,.,TGTGCCAGCAGCTCCTCCTTCGTTGGCGAGCAGTACTTC,CASSSSFVGEQYF
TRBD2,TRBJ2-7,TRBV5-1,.,TGCGCCAGCAGCTTGGTGGGACTAGCGGGAGTCGAGCAGTACTTC,CASSLVGLAGVEQYF
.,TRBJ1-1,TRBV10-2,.,TGCGCCAGCAGTGAGTCTTTTGACTTAGCTTTCTTT,CASSESFDLAFF
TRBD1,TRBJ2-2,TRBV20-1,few,TGCAGTGCTACGGGACAGGGTATCGGGGAGCTGTTTTTT,CSATGQGIGELFF
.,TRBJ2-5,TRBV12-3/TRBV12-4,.,TGTGCCAGCGGACAGATAGAAGAGACCCAGTACTTC,CASGQIEETQYF
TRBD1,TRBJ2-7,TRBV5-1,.,TGCGCCAGCAGCTTGGGGATCTTAGGACAGGGGGACGAGCAGTACTTC,CASSLGILGQGDEQYF
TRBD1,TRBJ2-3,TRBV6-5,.,TGTGCCAGCAGTTGGGTCCAGGGGGCAGTCGCAGATACGCAGTATTTT,CASSWVQGAVADTQYF
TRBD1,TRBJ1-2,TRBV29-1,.,TGCAGCGTTGCCCGGGACAGGGGGCCATTCCCCTATGGCTACACCTTC,CSVARDRGPFPYGYTF